The present entry profiles one T cell receptor beta chain with its context. As yet, its antigen is unknown. One end of the junction does not line up with germline, which may come from a read error. This sample stems from a study of post-analysis software for immune sequencing data. Study context: As for disease course, relapsing-remitting, secondary progressive and progressive-relapsing multiple sclerosis were all included. Broader study findings: A few TRBV segments (TRBV5-6, TRBV5-1 and TRBV20-1 among them) occurred more frequently in patients than in controls. Samples prepared in the same batch strongly co-clustered by F measure. Controls significantly exceeded multiple sclerosis patients in normalized Chao1 diversity.

This CDR3 spans 14 amino acids. CDR1 SGHVS and CDR2 FQNEAQ come from the germline V gene. Prepared libraries of TCR beta cDNA carried unique molecular identifiers. cDNA molecules numbering about 490,000 came from approximately 0.91 to 9.4 million T cells. TCRdb reprocessed the PCR reads with MiXCR, giving one entry per CDR3 protein. Of roughly 800,000 distinct CDR3 sequences in the sample, 30% were seen once. The material sequenced was blood. The rearrangement uses TRBV7-8 and TRBJ2-5; D possibly matches TRBD1 or TRBD2 (5 bases each). The source of this sequence is a girl between 10 and 17 years old with multiple sclerosis. This chain's CDR3 is CASRLGTAWETQYF. The DNA for the CDR3 is TGTGCCAGCAGGTTAGGGACCGCATGGGAGACCCAGTACTTC.